This TCR beta chain is drawn from a study of tumor and adjacent non-tumor tissue in lung cancer. Broader study findings: Top 100 clones took a larger repertoire share in normal lung. Tumor tissue had significantly higher TCR diversity than normal lung. Patients with more diverse tumor TCRs had worse survival.

The CDR3 has 13 amino acids. Trimming stripped 8 bases from V and 4 bases from J, with 15 bases between. Per germline, CDR1 DFQATT and CDR2 SNEGSKA (reference sequence). A modified ARM-PCR protocol with three rounds of nested PCR amplified TCRbeta. Each CDR3 protein is one row after TCRdb ran MiXCR on the multiplex PCR reads. The table shows 110,000 or so distinct CDR3 sequences, with approximately 71% occurring only once. As regards this clonotype: Its antigen is not known.

RNA was extracted from bulk tissue without any cell sorting. This TCR derives from a woman aged 55 to 70 with non-small cell lung cancer. V and J are TRBV20-1 and TRBJ1-5, with a tentative D call TRBD1 (6 bases). Sample: lung tumor tissue. The CDR3 sequence is CSSTQGTNQPQHF. CDR3 DNA sequence: TGCAGTTCCACACAGGGAACTAATCAGCCCCAGCATTTT.